These 28 T cell receptor beta chains share one sample of origin, sequenced in a study of blood T cells in healthy people across ages. A second about 7 to 11 cycle PCR used barcoded and J-beta primers. TCRdb re-derived calls from the 5' RACE reads in MiXCR, one entry per CDR3 protein. The sample holds hundreds of thousands of distinct CDR3 sequences, about 62% seen once. Sequenced input: blood. All receptors come from a man aged 30 to 45 in good health.

This sequence joins TRBV27 and TRBJ2-6, with 7 positions matching TRBD1. Germline-derived CDR1 and CDR2 are MNHEY and SMNVEV (reference sequence). The CDR3 totals 14 residues. V lost 8 bases and J lost 8; bases outside the gene matches: 9. The DNA of the CDR3 is TGTGCCAGCGGTAGACAGGGTTATTCCAACGTCCTGACTTTC. Translation: CASGRQGYSNVLTF.

This clonotype was counted only a few times. The rearrangement links TRBV7-2 to TRBJ2-5, with D uncertain. The CDR3 covers 15 residues. The V gene's germline CDR1 is SGHTA and CDR2 FQGNSA. Trimming cost V 8 bases and J 5 bases, with 21 bases left between them. The CDR3 DNA is TGTGCCAGCGGCCAACGTAGAATGGGTGGGGAGACCCAGTACTTC. Protein sequence: CASGQRRMGGETQYF.

V usage is TRBV6-1 and J usage is TRBJ1-5; D is ambiguous. The CDR3 is made up of 15 amino acids. The germline CDR1 and CDR2 sequences are MNHNS and SASEGT. Trimming removed 6 bases at V and 0 bases at J, with 12 bases between. CDR3 region: CASSRGPYSNQPQHF. In nucleotides, the CDR3 is TGTGCCAGCAGCCGAGGGCCGTATAGCAATCAGCCCCAGCATTTT.

This clonotype was counted at least ten times. The rearrangement uses TRBV13 and TRBJ2-7; no reliable D call. This CDR3 is 12 amino acids long. CDR1 is PRHDT, CDR2 FYEKMQ, per germline (reference sequence). V was clipped by 3 bases and J by 3 bases, with 6 bases between them. As DNA, the CDR3 is TGTGCCAGCAGCTTTGGCGACTACGAGCAGTACTTC. Translation gives CASSFGDYEQYF.

This chain joins TRBV7-2 and TRBJ2-1; 14 bases fit TRBD2. The ends lost 2 bases at V and 9 bases at J; junction bases unmatched: 9. The CDR3 has 17 residues. Germline CDR1 reads SGHTA; CDR2 reads FQGNSA. The CDR3 is CASSLSLTSGGVGEQFF. The CDR3 DNA sequence: TGTGCCAGCAGCTTATCCCTGACTAGCGGGGGGGTCGGTGAGCAGTTCTTC.

V and J are TRBV9 and TRBJ2-7; 13 bases align to TRBD2. The CDR3 runs 16 residues. CDR1 is SGDLS and CDR2 is YYNGEE in the germline V gene. V shed 0 bases, J shed 2 bases, and the junction held 2 bases outside the gene matches. The CDR3 nucleotides are TGTGCCAGCAGCGTAGAAGGGACTAGCGGGACCTACGAGCAGTACTTC. Its translation is CASSVEGTSGTYEQYF.

This chain joins TRBV12-3 or TRBV12-4 and TRBJ1-6; no clear D. V was trimmed by 3 bases and J by 6 bases, leaving 12 bases between them. The CDR3 covers 15 residues. The CDR3 DNA reads as TGTGCCAGCAGTTTTGCGCAGGCAATTAATTCACCCCTCCACTTT. It is translated as CASSFAQAINSPLHF.

The V and J genes are TRBV11-2 and TRBJ2-7, with D perhaps matching TRBD1 or TRBD2 (5 bases each). The DNA end lines up better with TRBJ2-5; the J call may be wrong. Germline V gene lookup returns CDR1 SGHAT and CDR2 FQNNGV. This CDR3 comprises 14 residues. The CDR3 reads CASKLGGGQETQYF. The CDR3 nucleotides are TGTGCCAGCAAACTAGGTGGGGGCCAAGAGACCCAGTACTTC.

The chain joins TRBV7-2 to TRBJ2-5, with TRBD2 matching 8 bases. CDR1 is SGHTA and CDR2 is FQGNSA in the germline V gene. J was trimmed by 5 bases and V by 7 bases; bases with no gene match: 12. The CDR3 length is 15 residues. The CDR3 region is CASTPQAGAQETQYF. DNA of the CDR3: TGTGCCAGCACCCCCCAAGCGGGAGCTCAGGAGACCCAGTACTTC.

There are a few counts of this clonotype. The chain combines TRBV2 with TRBJ2-5; D gene ambiguous. The V end lost 8 bases, the J end lost 0 bases, and 16 bases lay between the germline ends. Germline V gene lookup returns CDR1 SNHLY and CDR2 FYNNEI. The CDR3 totals 15 residues. CDR3 residues: CASHLLTSYQETQYF. In nucleotides, the CDR3 is TGTGCCAGCCACCTCCTGACTTCGTACCAAGAGACCCAGTACTTC.

This clonotype was counted a few times. The J gene is TRBJ2-1, the V gene TRBV4-1; D is ambiguous. V shed 2 bases and J shed 2 bases, with 10 bases lying between them. Germline V gene data show CDR1 as MGHRA and CDR2 as YSYEKL. CDR3 size: 15 residues. The CDR3 coding sequence is TGCGCCAGCAGCCAAAGTATGACGACCTACAATGAGCAGTTCTTC. This codes for CASSQSMTTYNEQFF.

In regard to this clonotype: An end of the junction does not agree with germline; a read error may underlie this. The V call is TRBV7-2, the J call TRBJ2-1, with 11 positions matching TRBD2. Germline assignment: CDR1 SGHTA and CDR2 FQGNSA. The CDR3 loop spans 16 amino acids. In DNA form, the CDR3 reads TGTGCCAGCAGCTCCTCGGGACTAGCGGTAGTAAATGAGCGGTTCTTC. This codes for CASSSSGLAVVNERFF.

This chain connects TRBV18 to TRBJ1-1; D remains ambiguous. V lost 2 bases to trimming and J lost 3 bases, with 13 bases between them. Germline V gene data show CDR1 as KGHSH and CDR2 as LQKENI. The CDR3 runs 15 residues. The CDR3 sequence: CASSPWADEYTEAFF. CDR3 in DNA: TGTGCCAGCTCACCATGGGCCGACGAATACACTGAAGCTTTCTTT.

In DNA, the CDR3 is TGTGCCAGCAGTTTATCGTTTGGGGACAAGACCTACGAGCAGTACTTC. Its translation: CASSLSFGDKTYEQYF. The rearrangement uses TRBV27 and TRBJ2-7, with D possibly TRBD1 on 6 matching bases. V was cut by 0 bases and J by 2 bases, with 14 bases left in between. CDR1 is MNHEY and CDR2 is SMNVEV in the germline V gene (reference sequence). The CDR3 runs to 16 residues.

This rearrangement joins TRBV12-3 or TRBV12-4 to TRBJ2-7; 8 bases are shared with TRBD1. J lost 1 base, V lost 3 bases, and 5 bases had no gene match. The CDR3 extends over 15 amino acids. The DNA for the CDR3 is TGTGCCAGCAGTTTGGACAGGGACGGATCCTACGAGCAGTACTTC. Translating it yields CASSLDRDGSYEQYF.

V and J are TRBV20-1 and TRBJ2-1; 7 nucleotides match TRBD2. With 3 bases clipped from V and 3 bases from J, the junction kept 2 bases outside the gene matches. CDR1 DFQATT and CDR2 SNEGSKA come from the germline V gene (reference sequence). This CDR3 has 13 residues. In DNA form, the CDR3 reads TGCAGTGCTAGTCTAGCGGACTACAATGAGCAGTTCTTC. This translates into CSASLADYNEQFF.

This chain uses TRBV9 with TRBJ2-3; TRBD1 matches at 10 bases. V shed 4 bases and J 2 bases; nucleotides not matched to a gene: 10. Germline loops: CDR1 SGDLS, CDR2 YYNGEE. This CDR3 region has 17 residues. CDR3 nucleotide sequence: TGTGCCAGCAGCCCCCGGGACAGGGGCCATTCCACAGATACGCAGTATTTT. Translation gives CASSPRDRGHSTDTQYF.

This clonotype turned up a few times. The genes are TRBV20-1 and TRBJ2-1; D is undetermined. The CDR3 is made up of 12 amino acids. V gave up 0 bases and J gave up 15 bases, with 15 bases separating them. Looked up from germline, CDR1 is DFQATT and CDR2 is SNEGSKA (reference sequence). CDR3 loop: CSARDLPPVRFF. The CDR3 nucleotides read TGCAGTGCTAGAGATCTTCCCCCTGTAAGGTTCTTC.

The sample holds a few counts of this clonotype. The chain carries TRBV6-2 or TRBV6-3 and TRBJ2-5; weak D call: TRBD2 (6 bases). Germline assignment: CDR1 MNHEY and CDR2 SVGEGT. V was cut by 6 bases and J by 1 base, with 15 bases left in between. The CDR3 contains 15 residues. The CDR3 nucleotides are TGTGCCAGCAGACCTAGCGCATACCTCCAAGAGACCCAGTACTTC. Protein: CASRPSAYLQETQYF.

This clonotype was counted only a few times. The chain is built from TRBV29-1 and TRBJ1-1, with 12 bases that match TRBD1. Unmatched junction bases numbered 8, after V lost 8 bases and J lost 7 bases. The germline CDR1 and CDR2 sequences are SQVTM and ANQGSEA. The CDR3 is 13 residues long. The CDR3 nucleotides read TGCAGCCCGGGGGACAGGGGGCTCGGTGAAGCTTTCTTT. This gives the protein CSPGDRGLGEAFF. The full variable domain, in which reference TRBV29-1 and TRBJ1-1 provide the parts outside the CDR3, is SAVISQKPSRDICQRGTSLTIQCQVDSQVTMMFWYRQQPGQSLTLIATANQGSEATYESGFVIDKFPISRPNLTFSTLTVSNMSPEDSSIYLCSPGDRGLGEAFFGQGTRLTVV.

The V gene is TRBV20-1, the J gene TRBJ1-1, with D perhaps TRBD1 (5 bases). CDR3 size: 11 residues. Deletions cut 7 bases from V and 7 bases from J, with 13 bases between. Germline V gene sequence: CDR1 DFQATT, CDR2 SNEGSKA (reference sequence). CDR3 protein: CSVGRESEAFF. DNA for the CDR3: TGCAGTGTAGGCAGGGAGAGTGAAGCTTTCTTT.

The CDR3 DNA sequence: TGTGCCAGCAGTTTCACTGTGAATGAGCAGTTCTTC. Its translation is CASSFTVNEQFF. The chain carries TRBV28 and TRBJ2-1, with no clear D. The CDR3 runs 12 residues. Germline V gene lookup returns CDR1 MDHEN and CDR2 SYDVKM. The ends were cut back, 3 bases at V and 7 bases at J, with 7 bases in the middle.

The rearrangement uses TRBV7-9 and TRBJ2-7, with D unresolved. The CDR3 is made up of 15 amino acids. The germline V and J ends were trimmed by 6 bases and 5 bases, with 20 bases remaining between them. Per the germline V gene, CDR1 is SEHNR and CDR2 is FQNEAQ (reference sequence). In DNA form, the CDR3 reads TGTGCCAGCAGATCCTCCGGCGTCGGGTGGGACGAGCAGTACTTC. This gives the protein CASRSSGVGWDEQYF.

The rearrangement joins TRBV5-1 to TRBJ1-4; tentatively, D is TRBD1 (6 bases). The V end lost 2 bases, the J end lost 8 bases, and 16 bases lay between the germline ends. Germline assignment: CDR1 SGHRS and CDR2 YFSETQ. This CDR3 has 15 residues. The CDR3 region has the DNA TGCGCCAGCAGCTTCGGACAGACAACAGGGGAAAAACTGTTTTTT. Amino acids: CASSFGQTTGEKLFF.

The CDR3: CASSLGLSETQYF. The CDR3 nucleotides read TGTGCCAGCAGCTTAGGTCTTTCCGAGACCCAGTACTTC. The chain combines TRBV7-7 with TRBJ2-5, with D unresolved. This CDR3 has 13 amino acids. Trimming cost V 1 base and J 5 bases, with 8 bases left between them. In germline, CDR1 is SSHAT, CDR2 FNYEAQ (reference sequence). Full variable domain (rest looked up from reference TRBV7-7 and TRBJ2-5): GAGVSQSPRYKVTKRGQDVTLRCDPISSHATLYWYQQALGQGPEFLTYFNYEAQPDKSGLPSDRFSAERPEGSISTLTIQRTEQRDSAMYRCASSLGLSETQYFGPGTRLLVL.

In its sample, this clonotype was seen a few times. This chain connects TRBV12-3 or TRBV12-4 to TRBJ1-2, with TRBD1 matching 7 bases. With V trimmed by 4 bases and J by 7 bases, 9 bases remained unmatched. The CDR3 extends over 14 amino acids. CDR3 in amino acids: CASSWTGPSGGYTF. The CDR3 nucleotides read TGTGCCAGCAGTTGGACAGGACCATCGGGTGGCTACACCTTC.

V is TRBV29-1 and J is TRBJ2-2, with a tentative D call TRBD2 (6 bases). Per the germline V gene, CDR1 is SQVTM and CDR2 is ANQGSEA. Trimming removed 6 bases at V and 7 bases at J, with 21 bases between. The CDR3 totals 15 residues. The CDR3 DNA reads TGCAGCGTCTGGACCCCCTATGGGGGGAGCGGGGAGCTGTTTTTT. This gives the protein CSVWTPYGGSGELFF.

The gene calls are TRBV4-2 and TRBJ2-7; the D is unclear. CDR1 is LGHNA and CDR2 is YNFKEQ in the germline V gene. Trimming shortened V by 0 bases and J by 4 bases, and 7 bases separated the two germline ends. The CDR3 runs 13 residues. The CDR3 nucleotides read TGTGCCAGCAGCCAAGATACGCGTTACGAGCAGTACTTC. Protein sequence: CASSQDTRYEQYF.